These 5 T cell receptor beta chains were sequenced from one sample in a study of blood T cell repertoires in COVID-19. Sequencing was performed with immunoSEQ multiplex PCR; in TCRdb, only in-frame clones are kept and a portion is missing. The sample records about 33,000 clones, less than 90% being singletons. The sequencing sample was made of peripheral blood. These receptors all stem from an older man with acute or convalescent COVID-19.

This clone was seen just once. J is TRBJ2-1 and V is TRBV7-9; no clear D. The CDR3 contains 13 residues. The germline V gene encodes CDR1 SEHNR and CDR2 FQNEAQ (reference sequence). The ends were cut back, 5 bases at V and 5 bases at J, with 10 bases in the middle. This CDR3 is CASSADFNNEQFF. The CDR3 nucleotides are TGTGCCAGCAGCGCAGACTTTAACAATGAGCAGTTCTTC.

The chain carries TRBV7-3 and TRBJ2-1, with 8 bases matching TRBD2. The CDR3 is made up of 14 amino acids. The germline V gene encodes CDR1 SGHTA and CDR2 FQGTGA. V trimming: 5 bases; J trimming: 4 bases; junction bases outside the gene matches: 4. The CDR3 nucleotides are TGTGCCAGCAGCCCCGGGGGGGGTTACAATGAGCAGTTCTTC. Translating it yields CASSPGGGYNEQFF.

The V call is TRBV7-9, the J call TRBJ2-1; 10 positions agree with TRBD2. The CDR3 covers 16 residues. Germline CDR1 is SEHNR and CDR2 is FQNEAQ (reference sequence). Unmatched junction bases numbered 8, after V lost 5 bases and J lost 4 bases. CDR3: CASSTPGLAVYNEQFF. The DNA of the CDR3 is TGTGCCAGCAGCACCCCCGGACTAGCGGTATACAATGAGCAGTTCTTC.

This sequence joins TRBV11-2 and TRBJ1-1, with 8 bases matching TRBD1. The V segment lost 4 bases and the J segment 4 bases; nucleotides outside the gene matches: 8. Germline loops: CDR1 SGHAT, CDR2 FQNNGV. The CDR3 has 15 amino acids. This chain's CDR3 is CASSYRTGWGTEAFF. Written as DNA, the CDR3 is TGTGCCAGCAGCTATAGGACAGGGTGGGGCACTGAAGCTTTCTTT.

The J gene is TRBJ2-2, the V gene TRBV5-1; 9 bases align to TRBD1. The length of the CDR3 is 16 residues. The trim removed 4 bases at V and 6 bases at J, leaving 10 bases unmatched. Germline CDR1 reads SGHRS; CDR2 reads YFSETQ. CDR3 bases: TGCGCCAGCAGCCATTTGTATGGGACAGGGTCCGGGGAGCTGTTTTTT. It translates to CASSHLYGTGSGELFF.